This is a list of T cell receptor beta chains from one sample in a study of technical replicates of blood from a handful of donors. Using immunoSEQ multiplex PCR, the repertoire was profiled, and TCRdb retains in-frame clones only, with some absent. Of roughly 60,000 clones in the sample, about 94% were seen once. Specimen: PBMCs. These receptors were collected from a human donor in good health. Some clones in this sample may be carry-over from other donors' samples. Each CDR3 is given with its conserved first and last residue. D genes are given only for firm matches. For some rows the clone size is stated as once, few or many, or as a class when expanded; others skip it.

NA,TRBV6-4,TRBD2,13,TRBJ2-1,CASSDSSGLGKFF,TGTGCCAGCAGTGACTCCTCGGGACTAGGAAAGTTCTTC
NA,TRBV5-4,TRBD1,17,TRBJ2-2,CASSSGTGVTSTGELFF,TGTGCCAGCAGCTCCGGGACAGGGGTCACGAGCACCGGGGAGCTGTTTTTT
NA,TRBV7-9,TRBD1,14,TRBJ2-7,CASSSRDSHYEQYF,TGTGCCAGCAGCTCCCGGGACAGTCACTACGAGCAGTACTTC
NA,TRBV19,NA,12,TRBJ2-7,CASSTTGLEQYF,TGTGCCAGTAGTACAACTGGGCTCGAGCAGTACTTC
NA,TRBV10-1,NA,16,TRBJ1-5,CASSAYRGGGNQPQHF,TGCGCCAGCAGCGCTTACCGGGGGGGTGGCAATCAGCCCCAGCATTTT
NA,TRBV7-2,TRBD1,15,TRBJ1-5,CASSLVQGAGQPQHF,TGTGCCAGCAGCTTAGTCCAGGGGGCAGGTCAGCCCCAGCATTTT
NA,TRBV2,NA,12,TRBJ1-5,CASRAGNQPQHF,TGTGCCAGCAGGGCAGGCAATCAGCCCCAGCATTTT
few,TRBV27,TRBD2,15,TRBJ2-1,CASRPGLAVYNEQFF,TGTGCCAGCCGCCCCGGACTAGCGGTTTACAATGAGCAGTTCTTC
NA,TRBV6-5,TRBD2,16,TRBJ2-7,CASSYLVSGSPGEQYF,TGTGCCAGCAGTTACTTGGTTAGCGGGAGCCCAGGCGAGCAGTACTTC
once,TRBV5-1,NA,16,TRBJ2-2,CASSPTGVANTGELFF,TGCGCCAGCAGCCCCACGGGGGTCGCGAACACCGGGGAGCTGTTTTTT
NA,TRBV2,TRBD2,15,TRBJ2-3,CASRVAGASSDTQYF,TGTGCCAGCAGGGTAGCGGGAGCGTCGTCGGATACGCAGTATTTT
NA,TRBV5-6,NA,15,TRBJ2-1,CASSFRQDSYNEQFF,TGTGCCAGCAGCTTCAGGCAGGACAGCTACAATGAGCAGTTCTTC
NA,TRBV5-1,NA,15,TRBJ2-3,CASSLSGLYTDTQYF,TGCGCCAGCAGCTTGTCGGGACTGTACACAGATACGCAGTATTTT
NA,TRBV6-1,TRBD1,15,TRBJ2-1,CASSSGGLPDNEQFF,TGTGCCAGCAGTTCAGGGGGCCTACCCGACAATGAGCAGTTCTTC
NA,TRBV15,TRBD2,16,TRBJ2-5,CATSRGTSGAQETQYF,TGTGCCACCAGCAGAGGGACTAGCGGGGCCCAAGAGACCCAGTACTTC
once,TRBV4-1,TRBD1,15,TRBJ2-1,CASRAPGQGGNEQFF,TGCGCCAGCAGGGCTCCGGGACAGGGGGGAAATGAGCAGTTCTTC
NA,TRBV5-4,TRBD1,16,TRBJ2-7,CASSSLLRGRTYEQYF,TGTGCCAGCAGCTCGTTGCTTAGGGGGCGTACTTACGAGCAGTACTTC
NA,TRBV19,NA,13,TRBJ2-7,CASSIEDLNEQYF,TGTGCCAGTAGTATCGAGGATCTGAACGAGCAGTACTTC
NA,TRBV9,NA,15,TRBJ1-1,CASSAAPGRNTEAFF,TGTGCCAGCAGCGCCGCACCGGGTCGGAACACTGAAGCTTTCTTT
NA,TRBV29-1,NA,13,TRBJ2-1,CSVETRIHNEQFF,TGCAGCGTTGAAACTAGGATTCACAATGAGCAGTTCTTC
NA,TRBV18,TRBD1,15,TRBJ1-2,CASSPRTGENYGYTF,TGTGCCAGCTCACCACGGACAGGGGAGAACTATGGCTACACCTTC
NA,TRBV6-5,NA,12,TRBJ1-1,CASSYSEGEAFF,TGTGCCAGCAGTTACTCGGAGGGTGAAGCTTTCTTT
NA,TRBV5-6,NA,14,TRBJ1-2,CASSWGRGDYGYTF,TGTGCCAGCAGCTGGGGCAGGGGCGACTATGGCTACACCTTC
NA,TRBV29-1,NA,13,TRBJ2-7,CSVELDRNYEQYF,TGCAGCGTTGAACTGGACAGAAACTACGAGCAGTACTTC
NA,TRBV4-3,NA,15,TRBJ2-7,CASSQGHQGSVEQYF,TGCGCCAGCAGCCAAGGGCATCAGGGCTCAGTCGAGCAGTACTTC
NA,TRBV30,TRBD1,16,TRBJ1-2,CAWMSVRTGVNYGYTF,TGTGCCTGGATGTCCGTGCGGACAGGGGTAAACTATGGCTACACCTTC
once,TRBV4-1,TRBD2,16,TRBJ2-2,CASSNLAGLNTGELFF,TGCGCCAGCTCCAATCTAGCGGGCCTGAACACCGGGGAGCTGTTTTTT
NA,TRBV5-4,TRBD2,15,TRBJ2-3,CASTKRGGRSDTQYF,TGTGCCAGCACTAAGCGGGGGGGGCGATCAGATACGCAGTATTTT
NA,TRBV7-3,TRBD1,14,TRBJ1-1,CASSLTGGATEAFF,TGTGCCAGCAGCTTAACAGGGGGCGCGACTGAAGCTTTCTTT
NA,TRBV25-1,NA,15,TRBJ1-6,CASSDPRGGNSPLHF,TGTGCCAGCAGTGATCCCAGGGGCGGTAATTCACCCCTCCACTTT
NA,TRBV4-2,TRBD1,14,TRBJ1-2,CASSPGGPEGGYTF,TGTGCCAGCAGCCCAGGGGGGCCCGAGGGAGGCTACACCTTC
NA,TRBV4-3,TRBD2,13,TRBJ2-7,CASSHGRNYEQYF,TGCGCCAGCAGCCACGGGAGGAACTACGAGCAGTACTTC
NA,TRBV11-3,NA,15,TRBJ2-1,CASSLGASSYNEQFF,TGTGCCAGCAGCTTAGGGGCAAGCTCCTACAATGAGCAGTTCTTC
NA,TRBV4-1,TRBD2,16,TRBJ2-7,CASSASGRAFGYEQYF,TGCGCCAGCAGTGCTAGCGGGAGGGCCTTTGGCTACGAGCAGTACTTC
NA,TRBV29-1,TRBD1,14,TRBJ1-3,CSVAGTGVGNTIYF,TGCAGCGTCGCCGGGACAGGGGTTGGAAACACCATATATTTT
NA,TRBV7-9,NA,12,TRBJ1-4,CASSSGVGKLFF,TGTGCCAGCAGCTCAGGGGTGGGAAAACTGTTTTTT
NA,TRBV10-3,TRBD1,15,TRBJ1-1,CAIRSGGQGALEAFF,TGTGCCATCAGGTCCGGGGGACAGGGGGCACTAGAAGCTTTCTTT
NA,TRBV9,TRBD2,15,TRBJ2-5,CASSPPAGGQETQYF,TGTGCCAGCAGCCCGCCAGCGGGGGGGCAAGAGACCCAGTACTTC
NA,TRBV13,NA,13,TRBJ1-1,CASRVGGNTEAFF,TGTGCCAGCAGAGTCGGGGGAAACACTGAAGCTTTCTTT
NA,TRBV19,TRBD2,15,TRBJ2-3,CASSIGSGQADTQYF,TGTGCCAGTAGTATAGGTAGCGGGCAGGCAGATACGCAGTATTTT
NA,TRBV6-1,NA,11,TRBJ1-5,CASSGRQPQHF,TGTGCCAGCAGTGGTCGTCAGCCCCAGCATTTT
NA,TRBV5-1,NA,16,TRBJ2-2,CASSLALAQGVGELFF,TGCGCCAGCAGCTTGGCTCTAGCCCAAGGCGTCGGGGAGCTGTTTTTT
NA,TRBV6-5,NA,15,TRBJ1-2,CASSYSKQGSYGYTF,TGTGCCAGCAGTTACTCGAAACAGGGATCGTATGGCTACACCTTC
NA,TRBV6-5,NA,14,TRBJ1-3,CASSHRVTGNTIYF,TGTGCCAGCAGCCACAGGGTTACTGGAAACACCATATATTTT
NA,TRBV10-3,TRBD1,17,TRBJ1-5,CAISESGTGGDNQPQHF,TGTGCCATCAGTGAGTCGGGGACAGGGGGTGACAATCAGCCCCAGCATTTT
NA,TRBV6-5,NA,14,TRBJ1-6,CASRTGYTNSPLHF,TGTGCCAGCAGAACAGGGTATACTAATTCACCCCTCCACTTT
once,TRBV7-2,NA,11,TRBJ2-6,CASSSERVLTF,TGTGCCAGCAGCTCAGAACGAGTCCTGACTTTC
NA,TRBV29-1,NA,12,TRBJ1-2,CSVERGRYGYTF,TGCAGCGTTGAACGAGGGAGGTATGGCTACACCTTC
NA,TRBV7-3,TRBD2,16,TRBJ2-7,CATGGLAGEISYEQYF,TGTGCCACAGGGGGACTAGCGGGGGAGATCTCCTACGAGCAGTACTTC
NA,TRBV7-9,TRBD1,14,TRBJ1-2,CASSGQGAYYGYTF,TGTGCCAGCAGCGGACAGGGGGCCTACTATGGCTACACCTTC
NA,TRBV4-2,NA,14,TRBJ2-7,CASSQATVSYEQYF,TGTGCCAGCAGCCAGGCGACAGTGTCCTACGAGCAGTACTTC
NA,TRBV27,TRBD1,14,TRBJ1-1,CASSPAGGRTEAFF,TGTGCCAGCAGTCCAGCAGGGGGTCGCACTGAAGCTTTCTTT
NA,TRBV7-3,NA,15,TRBJ2-2,CASSLLTQGSGELFF,TGTGCCAGCAGCTTACTGACTCAGGGGTCCGGGGAGCTGTTTTTT